What follows are 14 T cell receptor beta chains derived from one specimen sequenced in a study of cytomegalovirus exposure and HLA in healthy donors. PCR involved 60 Vbeta and 13 Jbeta primers. The data were produced by immunoSEQ multiplex PCR, yet TCRdb's version contains in-frame clones alone and is incomplete. Of some 200,000 clones in the sample, approximately 79% were seen once. The sample was PBMCs. The receptors stem from a middle-aged man in good health and CMV-seronegative.

The chain combines TRBV5-6 with TRBJ2-2, with TRBD2 identical over 8 bases. The germline V gene has CDR1 SGHDT and CDR2 YYEEEE. CDR3 length: 16 amino acids. Trimming took 1 base from V and 7 from J; bases not matched to a gene: 9. CDR3 nucleotide sequence: TGTGCCAGCAGCTTGATCGGGAGGGCCGAGGGCGGGGAGCTGTTTTTT. It translates to CASSLIGRAEGGELFF.

The sample holds one count of this clone. The rearrangement uses TRBV6-4 and TRBJ2-5; 11 bases fit TRBD2. V lost 6 bases, J lost 4 bases, and 13 bases stayed unmatched. CDR3 size: 17 residues. From germline, CDR1 is MRHNA and CDR2 SNTAGT. CDR3 protein: CASSDEGLAAKGETQYF. In DNA form, the CDR3 reads TGTGCCAGCAGCGATGAGGGACTAGCGGCGAAGGGAGAGACCCAGTACTTC.

The chain joins TRBV5-1 to TRBJ1-1, with TRBD1 as a possible D gene (6 bases). This CDR3 has 16 residues. Germline V gives CDR1 SGHRS, CDR2 YFSETQ. V lost 3 bases and J 5 bases, leaving 20 bases between the germline ends. CDR3 amino acids: CASSWGQGIVSTEAFF. The CDR3 coding sequence is TGCGCCAGCAGCTGGGGCCAGGGGATCGTTTCAACTGAAGCTTTCTTT.

The chain combines TRBV19 with TRBJ1-5, with D perhaps matching TRBD1 (6 bases). The CDR3 contains 14 residues. V was pared by 6 bases and J by 4 bases, with 13 bases between. Germline-derived CDR1 and CDR2 are LNHDA and SQIVND (reference sequence). The CDR3 sequence is CASSLGGWNQPQHF. The DNA of the CDR3 is TGTGCCAGTAGCCTAGGGGGTTGGAATCAGCCCCAGCATTTT.

This clone was seen a few times. CDR3 residues: CASSQAQGMAEAFF. In DNA form, the CDR3 reads TGCGCCAGCAGCCAAGCCCAGGGAATGGCTGAAGCTTTCTTT. This chain uses TRBV4-1 with TRBJ1-1; tentatively, D is TRBD1 (5 bases). The CDR3 loop spans 14 amino acids. Trimming left V 1 base short and J 6 bases short, with 12 bases between. Germline V gives CDR1 MGHRA, CDR2 YSYEKL.

The chain has TRBV20-1 and TRBJ2-1; TRBD2 is a possible D gene (5 bases). The germline V gene has CDR1 DFQATT and CDR2 SNEGSKA (reference sequence). V lost 3 bases, J lost 5 bases, and 5 bases lay in between. This CDR3 has 11 residues. CDR3 amino acids: CSARGDNEQFF. The CDR3 DNA is TGCAGTGCTAGGGGAGACAATGAGCAGTTCTTC.

The CDR3 spells CASSLAGEANEKLFF. CDR3 DNA: TGTGCCAGCAGCTTGGCGGGGGAAGCTAATGAAAAACTGTTTTTT. This chain connects TRBV5-4 to TRBJ1-4, with TRBD1 as a possible D gene (5 bases). Per germline, CDR1 SGHNT and CDR2 YYREEE (reference sequence). The germline V and J ends were trimmed by 0 bases and 3 bases, with 9 bases remaining between them. This CDR3 is 15 amino acids long.

The chain uses TRBV19 and TRBJ2-2, with a tentative D call TRBD1 (5 bases). With 5 bases removed from V and 0 bases from J, the gap between germline ends came to 13 bases. Per germline, CDR1 LNHDA and CDR2 SQIVND (reference sequence). The CDR3 is 16 amino acids. In DNA, the CDR3 is TGTGCCAGTAGTGCGCGGACATCCGCGAACACCGGGGAGCTGTTTTTT. Its protein product is CASSARTSANTGELFF.

The chain has TRBV28 and TRBJ2-7; 7 nucleotides agree with TRBD1. V was clipped by 5 bases and J by 2 bases; unmatched bases: 12. The CDR3 has 16 amino acids. CDR1 is MDHEN, CDR2 SYDVKM, per germline. The CDR3 sequence: CASSGPGGRFTYEQYF. The CDR3 region has the DNA TGTGCCAGCAGTGGACCAGGGGGTCGCTTCACCTACGAGCAGTACTTC.

A remark on this clone: A read error may produce the germline difference seen at one junction end. The chain has TRBV10-3 and TRBJ2-7, with 13 bases aligning to TRBD2. This CDR3 has 16 residues. The germline gives CDR1 ENHRY, CDR2 SYGVKD. CDR3 amino acids: CAISELGTSGIYAQYF. The CDR3 nucleotides are TGTGCCATCAGTGAGCTAGGGACTAGCGGGATCTACGCGCAGTACTTC.

With respect to this clone: One end of the junction is discordant with germline, which a read error may explain. This sequence joins TRBV28 and TRBJ2-7, with D tentatively TRBD2 (5 bases). The CDR3 consists of 15 residues. Germline V gives CDR1 MDHEN, CDR2 SYDVKM. Written as DNA, the CDR3 is TGTGCCAGCAAAGGACCGGGGATCGGTTCCTTCGAGCAGTACTTC. Its protein product is CASKGPGIGSFEQYF. Using reference TRBV28 and TRBJ2-7 for the parts outside the CDR3, the full variable domain is DVKVTQSSRYLVKRTGEKVFLECVQDMDHENMFWYRQDPGLGLRLIYFSYDVKMKEKGDIPEGYSVSREKKERFSLILESASTNQTSMYLCASKGPGIGSFEQYFGPGTRLTVT.

This chain connects TRBV2 to TRBJ2-2; TRBD2 aligns across 8 bases. Germline CDR1 is SNHLY and CDR2 is FYNNEI. The CDR3 loop spans 14 amino acids. The junction had 3 bases not matched to a gene; V was cut back by 5 bases and J by 4 bases. The CDR3, as DNA: TGTGCCAGCAGTTGGGGGACTAGCACCGGGGAGCTGTTTTTT. It encodes CASSWGTSTGELFF.

In this sample, this clone turned up a few times. V usage is TRBV9 and J usage is TRBJ2-1; D possibly corresponds to TRBD2 (6 bases). Germline CDR1 and CDR2: SGDLS and YYNGEE. The length of the CDR3 is 13 residues. The germline V and J ends were trimmed by 1 base and 8 bases, with 10 bases remaining between them. CDR3 sequence reads: CASSVRGVDEQFF. In DNA, the CDR3 is TGTGCCAGCAGCGTACGCGGGGTGGATGAGCAGTTCTTC.

The chain links TRBV21-1 to TRBJ1-4; TRBD1 is the table's D call, not checked against the DNA. TRBV21-1 constitutes a pseudogene. This CDR3 has 12 residues. CDR3 amino acids: CASGGRAEKLFF. For the CDR3, the DNA is TGTGCCAGCGGTGGCAGGGCTGAAAAACTGTTTTTT.